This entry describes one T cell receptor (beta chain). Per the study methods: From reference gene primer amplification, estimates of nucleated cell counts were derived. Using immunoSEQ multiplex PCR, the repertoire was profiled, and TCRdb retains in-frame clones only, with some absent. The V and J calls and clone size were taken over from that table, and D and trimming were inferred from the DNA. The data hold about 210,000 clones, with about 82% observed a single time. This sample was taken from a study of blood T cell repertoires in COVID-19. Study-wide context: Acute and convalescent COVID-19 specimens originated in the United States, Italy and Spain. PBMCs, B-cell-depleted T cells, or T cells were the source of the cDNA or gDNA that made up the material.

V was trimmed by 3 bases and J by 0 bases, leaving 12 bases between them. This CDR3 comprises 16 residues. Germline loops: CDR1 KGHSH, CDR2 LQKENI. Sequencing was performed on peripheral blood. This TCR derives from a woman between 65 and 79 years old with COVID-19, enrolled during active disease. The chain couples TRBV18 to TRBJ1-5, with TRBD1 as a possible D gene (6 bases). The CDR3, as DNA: TGTGCCAGCTCACCTCCTCACAGGGATAGCAATCAGCCCCAGCATTTT. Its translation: CASSPPHRDSNQPQHF.